The present entry profiles one T cell receptor beta chain with its context. Antigen: not known. This CDR3 comprises 15 residues. The germline CDR1 and CDR2 sequences are SGDLS and YYNGEE. The trim removed 2 bases at V and 4 bases at J, leaving 7 bases unmatched. Measured with immunoSEQ multiplex PCR; TCRdb has only the in-frame clones, and not every one. The sample records some 150,000 clones, 92% being singletons. The sample comes from a study of T cell responses to AZD1222 COVID-19 vaccine. The study, taken as a whole, reports: It should be noted that donors were predominantly white British and more often female, and clonal diversity was possibly underestimated.

This material consisted of peripheral blood, taken 28 days after the second AZD1222 dose. The receptor's source is an adult who received the AZD1222 COVID-19 vaccine. This chain uses TRBV9 with TRBJ1-2; 8 bases are a match to TRBD1. CDR3 sequence: CASSVGGQVSYGYTF. The CDR3, as DNA: TGTGCCAGCAGCGTCGGGGGACAGGTGTCCTATGGCTACACCTTC.